This T cell receptor (beta chain) emerged from a study of shared clonotypes between healthy human individuals. Among the donors, all were Caucasian adults who lived in Nashville, Tennessee. When replicate PCRs were run on sorted subsets, they used roughly 0.2 ug DNA, 30,000 to 35,000 T cell genomes. The assay was immunoSEQ multiplex PCR, and TCRdb's table has in-frame clones only and misses some. The table has around 1.4 million clones, around 98.5% seen once. Losses at the gene ends were 6 bases for V and 1 base for J; bases not matched to a gene: 9. This CDR3 region has 15 residues. CDR1 and CDR2 (germline): KGHSH, LQKENI.

The chain links TRBV18 to TRBJ2-7; 7 bases map to TRBD1. This receptor was identified in a man in his thirties or forties in good health. The sequenced material came from naive CD4+ T cells sorted from blood. The subset here: CD45RA+ positively selected. CDR3 nucleotides: TGTGCCAGCTCTCAGGACAGGAAGGGATCCTACGAGCAGTACTTC. Its translation is CASSQDRKGSYEQYF.